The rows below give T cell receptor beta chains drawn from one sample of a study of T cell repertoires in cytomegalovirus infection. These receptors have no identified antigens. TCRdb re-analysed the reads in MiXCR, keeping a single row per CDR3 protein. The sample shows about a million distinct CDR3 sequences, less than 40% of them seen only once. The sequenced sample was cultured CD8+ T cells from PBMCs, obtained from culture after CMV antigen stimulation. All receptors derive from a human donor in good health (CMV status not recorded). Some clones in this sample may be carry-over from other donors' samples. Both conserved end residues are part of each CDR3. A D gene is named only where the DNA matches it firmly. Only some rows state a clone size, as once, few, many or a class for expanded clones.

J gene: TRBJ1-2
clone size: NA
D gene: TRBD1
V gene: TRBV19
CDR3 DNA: TGTGCCAGTAGTGGGGACAGGTATTCTAACTATGGCTACACCTTC
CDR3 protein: CASSGDRYSNYGYTF

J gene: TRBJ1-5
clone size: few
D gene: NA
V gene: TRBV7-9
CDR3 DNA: TGTGCCAGCACTAGCCCAGGGATCAATCAGCCCCAGCATTTT
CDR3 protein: CASTSPGINQPQHF

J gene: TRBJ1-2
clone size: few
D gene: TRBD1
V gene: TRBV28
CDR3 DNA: TGTGCCAGCAGGACCGACAGGGGAGGCTATGGCTACACCTTC
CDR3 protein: CASRTDRGGYGYTF

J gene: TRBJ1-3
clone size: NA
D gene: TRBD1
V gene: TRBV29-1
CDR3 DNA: TGCAGCGTGACCGGGACAGGGAACCTGAGGTATTTT
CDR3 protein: CSVTGTGNLRYF

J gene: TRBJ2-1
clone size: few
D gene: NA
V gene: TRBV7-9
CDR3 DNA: TGTGCCAGCACCTCGGCACAGGTCTCCTACAATGAGCAGTTCTTC
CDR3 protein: CASTSAQVSYNEQFF

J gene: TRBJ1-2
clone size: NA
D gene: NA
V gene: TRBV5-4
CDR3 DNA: TGTGCCAGCAGCGAAGCTACAGGGATGGGAGGCTACACCTTC
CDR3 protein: CASSEATGMGGYTF

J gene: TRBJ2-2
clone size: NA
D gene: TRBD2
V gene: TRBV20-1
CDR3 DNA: TGCAGTGCTGCGTGGGCGGGGGACACCGGGGAGCTGTTTTTT
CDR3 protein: CSAAWAGDTGELFF

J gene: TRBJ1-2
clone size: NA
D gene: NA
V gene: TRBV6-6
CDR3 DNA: TGTGCCAGCAGTTACTCGCATCAGGGAGGTAACTATGGCTACACCTTC
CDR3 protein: CASSYSHQGGNYGYTF

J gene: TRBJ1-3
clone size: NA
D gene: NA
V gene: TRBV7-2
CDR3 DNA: TGTGCCAGCAGCTTAGGGTCAGTCTCTGGAAACACCATATATTTT
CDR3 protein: CASSLGSVSGNTIYF

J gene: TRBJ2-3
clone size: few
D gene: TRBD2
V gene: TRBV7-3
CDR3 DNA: TGTGCCAGCAGCTTAATGGGCGGGGAGGGAGATACGCAGTATTTT
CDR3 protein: CASSLMGGEGDTQYF

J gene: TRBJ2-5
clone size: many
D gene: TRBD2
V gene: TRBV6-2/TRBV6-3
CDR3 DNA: TGTGCCAGCAGTACAGGGCGGGAGGTAGAGACCCAGTACTTC
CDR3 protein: CASSTGREVETQYF

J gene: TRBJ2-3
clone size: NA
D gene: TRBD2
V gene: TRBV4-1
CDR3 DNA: TGCGCCAGCAGCCAAGATTTAGGACTAGCGGGGGGGTCGGGAGATACGCAGTATTTT
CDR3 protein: CASSQDLGLAGGSGDTQYF

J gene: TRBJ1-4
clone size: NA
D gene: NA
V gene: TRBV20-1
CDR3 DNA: TGCAGTGCTCTCGGTGGAGGACAGACTAATGAAAAACTGTTTTTT
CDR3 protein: CSALGGGQTNEKLFF

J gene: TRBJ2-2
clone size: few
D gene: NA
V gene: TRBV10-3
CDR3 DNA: TGTGCCATCAGTGAGTGGAAGACCGGGGAGCTGTTTTTT
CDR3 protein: CAISEWKTGELFF

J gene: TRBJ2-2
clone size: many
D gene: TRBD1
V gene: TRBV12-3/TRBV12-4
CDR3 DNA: TGTGCCAGCAGGAACCCTCGGGACAGGGAGAAAGTGGCCGGGGAGCTGTTTTTT
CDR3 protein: CASRNPRDREKVAGELFF

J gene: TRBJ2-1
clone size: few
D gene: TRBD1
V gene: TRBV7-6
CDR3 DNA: TGTGCTAGCAGCTTAGGCCCAGGGGGTGGCTCCTACAATGAGCAGTTCTTC
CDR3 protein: CASSLGPGGGSYNEQFF

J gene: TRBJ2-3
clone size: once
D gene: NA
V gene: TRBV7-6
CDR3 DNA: TGTGCCAGCAGCTTAGTGGAGGTAGACACAGATACGCAGTATTTT
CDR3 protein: CASSLVEVDTDTQYF

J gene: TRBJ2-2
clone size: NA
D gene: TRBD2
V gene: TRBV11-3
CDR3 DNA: TGTGCCAGCAGCCCCCTCGGGCGGGGGGGACGGTGGAACACCGGGGAGCTGTTTTTT
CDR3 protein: CASSPLGRGGRWNTGELFF

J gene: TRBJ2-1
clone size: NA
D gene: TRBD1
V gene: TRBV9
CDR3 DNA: TGTGCCAGCGGTCTGGGCAGGGGGCTTAATGAGCAGTTCTTC
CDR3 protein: CASGLGRGLNEQFF

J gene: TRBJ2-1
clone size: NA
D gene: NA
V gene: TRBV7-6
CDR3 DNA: TGTGCCAGCAGCTCCGAAGACAATGAGCAGTTCTTC
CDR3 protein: CASSSEDNEQFF

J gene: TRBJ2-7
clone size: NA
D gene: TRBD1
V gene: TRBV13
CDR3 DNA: TGTGCCAGCAACTCCGACAGGGGGCGGAACGAGCAGTACTTC
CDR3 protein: CASNSDRGRNEQYF

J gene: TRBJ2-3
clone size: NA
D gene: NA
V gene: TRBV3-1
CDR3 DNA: TGTGCCAGCAGCCACCGGGGGCTGACAGATACGCAGTATTTT
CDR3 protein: CASSHRGLTDTQYF

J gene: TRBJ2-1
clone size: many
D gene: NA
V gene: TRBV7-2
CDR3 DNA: TGTGCCAGCAGCTTAGCCGGGAAAACATCCTACAATGAGCAGTTCTTC
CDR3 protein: CASSLAGKTSYNEQFF

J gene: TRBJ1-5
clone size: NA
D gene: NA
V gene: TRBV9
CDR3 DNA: TGTTCCAGCAGCGTAGTCCGAGGGACAACCCAACCCCAGCATTTT
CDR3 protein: CSSSVVRGTTQPQHF

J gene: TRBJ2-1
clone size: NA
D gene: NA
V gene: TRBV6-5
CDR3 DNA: TGTGCCAGCAGTGGGACCCTAGACAATGAGCAGTTCTTC
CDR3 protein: CASSGTLDNEQFF

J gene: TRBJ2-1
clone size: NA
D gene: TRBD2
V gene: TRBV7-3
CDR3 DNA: TGTGCCAGCACCCCCAGCGGGGGGTTATACAATGAGCAGTTCTTC
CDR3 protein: CASTPSGGLYNEQFF

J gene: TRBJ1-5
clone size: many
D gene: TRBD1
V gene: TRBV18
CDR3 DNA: TGTGCCAGCTCACCCCCCGACAGGGAGGGATCAGGTCAGCCCCAGCATTTT
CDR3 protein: CASSPPDREGSGQPQHF

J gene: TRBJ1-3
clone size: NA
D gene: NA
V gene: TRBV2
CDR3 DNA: TGTGCCAGCAGTGAATCCGTGAGCTCTGGAAACACCATATATTTT
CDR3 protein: CASSESVSSGNTIYF

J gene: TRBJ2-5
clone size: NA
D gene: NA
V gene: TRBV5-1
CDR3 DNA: TGCGCCAGCAGCTTGAATCCCCCCCAGGGCGGTGAGACCCAGTACTTC
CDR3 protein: CASSLNPPQGGETQYF

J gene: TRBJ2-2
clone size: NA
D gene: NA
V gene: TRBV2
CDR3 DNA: TGTGCCAGCAGTTTTGACCCTACGAACACCGGGGAGCTGTTTTTT
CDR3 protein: CASSFDPTNTGELFF

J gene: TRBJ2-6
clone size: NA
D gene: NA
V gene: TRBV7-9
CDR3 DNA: TGTGCCAGCAGCGCATACCGGGACACCAACTCTGGGGCCAACGTCCTGACTTTC
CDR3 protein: CASSAYRDTNSGANVLTF

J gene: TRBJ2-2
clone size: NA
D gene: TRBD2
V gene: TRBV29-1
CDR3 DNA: TGCAGCTCCCAGGCGGGGGATGGCACCGGGGAGCTGTTTTTT
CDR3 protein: CSSQAGDGTGELFF

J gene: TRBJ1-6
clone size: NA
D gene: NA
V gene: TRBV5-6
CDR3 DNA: TGTGCCAGCAGTCGAGGACCGAGAACGAATTCACCCCTCCACTTT
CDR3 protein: CASSRGPRTNSPLHF

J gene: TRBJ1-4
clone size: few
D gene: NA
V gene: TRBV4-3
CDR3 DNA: TGCGCCAGCAGCCTACAAGGAGGGTACGGTGAAAAACTGTTTTTT
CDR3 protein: CASSLQGGYGEKLFF

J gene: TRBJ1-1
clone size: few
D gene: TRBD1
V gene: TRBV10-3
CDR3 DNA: TGTGCCATCAGTGGTAAAGAGGGGGCGATTAGTGAAGCTTTCTTT
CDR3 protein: CAISGKEGAISEAFF

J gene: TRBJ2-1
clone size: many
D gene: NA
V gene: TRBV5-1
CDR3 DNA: TGCGCCAGCAGCTTGCAAACAAACAATGAGCAGTTCTTC
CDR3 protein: CASSLQTNNEQFF

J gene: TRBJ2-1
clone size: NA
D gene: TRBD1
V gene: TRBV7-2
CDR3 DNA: TGTGCCAGCAGCTTATTCGGACAGGGTAATGACGATGAGCAGTTCTTC
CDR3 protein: CASSLFGQGNDDEQFF

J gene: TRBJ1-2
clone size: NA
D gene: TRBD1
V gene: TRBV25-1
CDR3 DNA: TGTGCCAGCAGTGAGTCTGGACAGGGCTATGGCTACACCTTC
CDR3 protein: CASSESGQGYGYTF

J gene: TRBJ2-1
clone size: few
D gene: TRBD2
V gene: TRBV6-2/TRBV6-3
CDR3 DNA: TGTGCCAGCAGTTACTACGGGGGGACTGAGCAGTTCTTC
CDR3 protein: CASSYYGGTEQFF

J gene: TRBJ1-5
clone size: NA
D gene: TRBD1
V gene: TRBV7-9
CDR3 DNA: TGTGCCAGCAGCTTATCAGGGACAGGGGGCTCTCAGCCCCAGCATTTT
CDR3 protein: CASSLSGTGGSQPQHF

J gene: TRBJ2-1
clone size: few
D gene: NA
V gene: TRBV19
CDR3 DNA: TGTGCCAGTAAGGAGGCCTATCATTTGGGTTATGAGCAGTTCTTC
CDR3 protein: CASKEAYHLGYEQFF

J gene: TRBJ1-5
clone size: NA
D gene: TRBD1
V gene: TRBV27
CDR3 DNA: TGTGCCAGCAGTTCCGGGACAGGGGTCCATCAGCCCCAGCATTTT
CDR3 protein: CASSSGTGVHQPQHF

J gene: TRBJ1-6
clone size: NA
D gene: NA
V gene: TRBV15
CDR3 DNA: TGTGCCACCAGCAGAGGTTTCGGTGGACAGAATTTTAATTCACCCCTCCACTTT
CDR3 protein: CATSRGFGGQNFNSPLHF

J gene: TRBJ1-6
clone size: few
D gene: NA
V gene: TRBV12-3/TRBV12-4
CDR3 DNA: TGTGCCAGCAGTTTGGGGGTTAGCTCCTATAATTCACCCCTCCACTTT
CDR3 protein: CASSLGVSSYNSPLHF

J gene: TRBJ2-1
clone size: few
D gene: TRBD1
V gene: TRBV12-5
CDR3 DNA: TGTGCTAGTGCCCGCCGGCCTTTGGACAGGGACAATGAGCAGTTCTTC
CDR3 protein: CASARRPLDRDNEQFF